The 24 T cell receptor beta chains in this list originate from one sample, sequenced in a study of blood T cell repertoires in COVID-19. Sequencing was performed with immunoSEQ multiplex PCR; in TCRdb, only in-frame clones are kept and a portion is missing. The table has roughly 160,000 clones, over 80% seen once. Material: peripheral blood. The receptors were gathered from a woman aged 60-70 years with acute or convalescent COVID-19.

This clone was observed a few times. The chain carries TRBV2 and TRBJ1-5; the D is unclear. The V end lost 3 bases, the J end lost 3 bases, and 9 bases lay between the germline ends. CDR3 length: 14 residues. The germline V gene encodes CDR1 SNHLY and CDR2 FYNNEI. The CDR3 region is CASSDWLDNQPQHF. The CDR3 nucleotides read TGTGCCAGCAGTGATTGGCTCGACAATCAGCCCCAGCATTTT.

The chain combines TRBV19 with TRBJ1-5; D call uncertain. CDR3 length: 14 amino acids. V dropped 5 bases and J dropped 0 bases, with 8 bases sitting between them. Germline V gene lookup returns CDR1 LNHDA and CDR2 SQIVND (reference sequence). The CDR3 protein is CASSLENSNQPQHF. The DNA for the CDR3 is TGTGCCAGTAGTTTGGAGAATAGCAATCAGCCCCAGCATTTT.

This clone was found once. The chain combines TRBV7-9 with TRBJ2-5, with D maybe TRBD2 (6 bases). The CDR3 runs to 12 residues. The germline V gene has CDR1 SEHNR and CDR2 FQNEAQ (reference sequence). Deletions cut 10 bases from V and 5 bases from J, with 14 bases between. CDR3: CATASDRETQYF. Written as DNA, the CDR3 is TGTGCCACCGCTAGCGATCGGGAGACCCAGTACTTC.

The genes are TRBV7-9 and TRBJ2-5, with D possibly being TRBD1 (6 bases). The V gene's germline CDR1 is SEHNR and CDR2 FQNEAQ (reference sequence). The CDR3 length is 14 residues. The germline V and J ends were trimmed by 3 bases and 1 base, with 9 bases remaining between them. In nucleotides, the CDR3 is TGTGCCAGCAGCTTGTCGACAGGCCAAGAGACCCAGTACTTC. This gives the protein CASSLSTGQETQYF.

The J gene is TRBJ1-3, the V gene TRBV11-2; TRBD1 matches at 7 bases. The trim removed 2 bases at V and 6 bases at J, leaving 7 bases unmatched. The CDR3 runs to 15 residues. CDR1 is SGHAT and CDR2 is FQNNGV in the germline V gene. CDR3 DNA: TGTGCCAGCAGCTTAAAAAGACAGGGCGCAAACACCATATATTTT. This translates into CASSLKRQGANTIYF.

This clone was seen only a few times. This sequence joins TRBV4-3 and TRBJ2-7, with 7 bases that match TRBD1. Germline CDR1 and CDR2: LGHNA and YSLEER. The V segment lost 0 bases and the J segment 7 bases; nucleotides outside the gene matches: 12. The CDR3 runs to 16 residues. CDR3 sequence: CASSQDGGQAFGEQYF. As DNA, the CDR3 is TGCGCCAGCAGCCAAGACGGCGGACAGGCCTTCGGGGAGCAGTACTTC.

This chain links TRBV7-2 with TRBJ2-7; 9 bases line up with TRBD2. CDR1 and CDR2 from the germline V gene are SGHTA and FQGNSA. With V trimmed by 2 bases and J by 7 bases, 6 bases remained unmatched. The CDR3 runs 14 residues. The DNA of the CDR3 is TGTGCCAGCAGCTTACAGCGGGGGGTGGGAGAGCAGTACTTC. Protein: CASSLQRGVGEQYF.

This clone has only a few counts. This rearrangement joins TRBV11-2 to TRBJ1-5, with D unclear. The CDR3 totals 12 residues. Germline V gene lookup returns CDR1 SGHAT and CDR2 FQNNGV. The germline V and J ends were trimmed by 5 bases and 9 bases, with 11 bases remaining between them. The CDR3 coding sequence is TGTGCCAGCAGCGCCGACTTGGGGCCCCAGCATTTT. Translating it yields CASSADLGPQHF.

The V and J genes are TRBV28 and TRBJ2-7, with 7 bases lining up with TRBD2. V trimming: 3 bases; J trimming: 0 bases; junction bases outside the gene matches: 5. The germline gives CDR1 MDHEN, CDR2 SYDVKM. The CDR3 contains 15 residues. The CDR3 reads CASSFGGEGSYEQYF. CDR3 DNA: TGTGCCAGCAGTTTTGGGGGGGAGGGCTCCTACGAGCAGTACTTC.

The chain uses TRBV3-1 (or the pseudogene TRBV3-2) and TRBJ2-1, with 9 bases matching TRBD2. J lost 9 bases, V lost 1 base, and 13 bases had no gene match. This CDR3 contains 17 residues. Germline V lookup: CDR1 LGHDT, CDR2 YNNKEL (reference sequence). The CDR3 region is CASSQALTSGLWFEQFF. CDR3 in DNA: TGTGCCAGCAGCCAAGCGTTAACTAGCGGGCTCTGGTTTGAGCAGTTCTTC.

The rearrangement links TRBV19 to TRBJ2-1, with D unresolved. The V and J ends lost 3 bases and 10 bases respectively, with 13 bases between them. CDR1 and CDR2 (germline): LNHDA, SQIVND (reference sequence). The CDR3 spans 13 residues. CDR3 bases: TGTGCCAGTAGTATCCCCTACATAGCCGAGCAGTTCTTC. Amino acid sequence: CASSIPYIAEQFF.

The chain couples TRBV30 to TRBJ2-1; 8 positions match TRBD2. The germline gives CDR1 GTSNPN, CDR2 SVGIG (reference sequence). CDR3 size: 15 residues. Trimming removed 4 bases from V and 5 bases from J; junction bases left unmatched: 10. In DNA form, the CDR3 reads TGTGCCTGGACCGAGGGACTAGTAGGTAACAATGAGCAGTTCTTC. This gives the protein CAWTEGLVGNNEQFF. Supplemented by reference TRBV30 and TRBJ2-1, the full variable domain reads SQTIHQWPATLVQPVGSPLSLECTVEGTSNPNLYWYRQAAGRGLQLLFYSVGIGQISSEVPQNLSASRPQDRQFILSSKKLLLSDSGFYLCAWTEGLVGNNEQFFGPGTRLTVL.

The V and J genes are TRBV4-1 and TRBJ1-5, with D possibly being TRBD1 (6 bases). Trimming left V 4 bases short and J 0 bases short, with 16 bases between. Germline values: CDR1 MGHRA, CDR2 YSYEKL. CDR3 length: 17 residues. CDR3 protein: CASSLTLGADSNQPQHF. The CDR3 bases are TGCGCCAGCAGCCTGACTTTGGGGGCCGATAGCAATCAGCCCCAGCATTTT.

The V and J genes are TRBV2 and TRBJ2-7; the D is unclear. V lost 4 bases and J 4 bases, leaving 11 bases between the germline ends. The CDR3 totals 13 residues. CDR1 and CDR2 from the germline V gene are SNHLY and FYNNEI. CDR3 DNA: TGTGCCAGCAGTGCCATAGGAGATTACGAGCAGTACTTC. Amino acid sequence: CASSAIGDYEQYF.

This chain connects TRBV18 to TRBJ1-3; D might be TRBD1 (6 bases). CDR1 is KGHSH, CDR2 LQKENI, per germline. V dropped 0 bases and J dropped 2 bases, with 8 bases sitting between them. The CDR3 consists of 15 residues. CDR3 sequence (DNA): TGTGCCAGCTCACCACCCCAGGGGACTGGAAACACCATATATTTT. Translated: CASSPPQGTGNTIYF.

The genes are TRBV19 and TRBJ2-3; a possible D gene is TRBD2 (5 bases). Germline lookup yields CDR1 LNHDA and CDR2 SQIVND (reference sequence). The V end lost 7 bases, the J end lost 6 bases, and 14 bases lay between the germline ends. The CDR3 consists of 13 residues. This chain's CDR3 is CASIDGKSDTQYF. The CDR3 DNA sequence: TGTGCCAGTATAGACGGGAAAAGTGATACGCAGTATTTT.

The chain couples TRBV30 to TRBJ1-6; D remains ambiguous. From germline, CDR1 is GTSNPN and CDR2 SVGIG (reference sequence). This CDR3 spans 16 amino acids. V dropped 5 bases and J dropped 4 bases, with 18 bases sitting between them. CDR3 DNA sequence: TGTGCCTGGGCGGCTGGACGCCCGGGGTATAATTCACCCCTCCACTTT. It encodes CAWAAGRPGYNSPLHF.

V is TRBV2 and J is TRBJ2-1, with D unclear. Germline CDR1 is SNHLY and CDR2 is FYNNEI. Trimming took off 6 bases at V and 4 bases at J, with 7 bases between the two ends. The CDR3 consists of 12 residues. The CDR3 coding sequence is TGTGCCAGCAGGCCAGGATACAATGAGCAGTTCTTC. Residues: CASRPGYNEQFF. Combining the CDR3 with reference TRBV2 and TRBJ2-1 gives the whole variable domain EPEVTQTPSHQVTQMGQEVILRCVPISNHLYFYWYRQILGQKVEFLVSFYNNEISEKSEIFDDQFSVERPDGSNFTLKIRSTKLEDSAMYFCASRPGYNEQFFGPGTRLTVL.

The V call is TRBV7-3, the J call TRBJ2-1, with a possible D match to TRBD1 (7 bases). Trimming left V 2 bases short and J 6 bases short, with 17 bases between. CDR3 size: 16 residues. Looked up from germline, CDR1 is SGHTA and CDR2 is FQGTGA. CDR3 residues: CASSLLPGGMANEQFF. The CDR3 DNA sequence: TGTGCCAGCAGCTTACTTCCAGGGGGGATGGCCAATGAGCAGTTCTTC.

The chain has TRBV6-2 or TRBV6-3 and TRBJ2-7, with D perhaps matching TRBD1 (6 bases). The germline CDR1 and CDR2 sequences are MNHEY and SVGEGT. Deletions cut 1 base from V and 2 bases from J, with 21 bases between. The CDR3 runs 18 residues. The CDR3 spells CASSYFPKQGLGAYEQYF. CDR3 DNA sequence: TGTGCCAGCAGTTACTTTCCGAAACAGGGTCTCGGGGCCTACGAGCAGTACTTC.

The chain combines TRBV7-9 with TRBJ1-4, with D hard to call. The CDR3 extends over 15 amino acids. Deletions cut 0 bases from V and 4 bases from J, with 9 bases between. Germline CDR1 and CDR2: SEHNR and FQNEAQ (reference sequence). CDR3 protein: CASSLASTGNEKLFF. CDR3 nucleotide sequence: TGTGCCAGCAGCTTAGCGTCAACGGGTAATGAAAAACTGTTTTTT.

This clone turned up a few times. The chain has TRBV6-5 and TRBJ1-5; TRBD1 matches 10 bases. V dropped 5 bases and J dropped 7; count of bases not matched to a gene: 8. CDR1 MNHEY and CDR2 SVGAGI come from the germline V gene. This CDR3 is 15 amino acids long. The CDR3 DNA reads TGTGCCAGCAGTCGGGACAGGGGATCCGGACAGCCCCAGCATTTT. This encodes CASSRDRGSGQPQHF.

The rearrangement uses TRBV19 and TRBJ1-1; TRBD1 is a possible D gene (6 bases). V was trimmed by 3 bases and J by 0 bases, leaving 11 bases between them. Germline V gene sequence: CDR1 LNHDA, CDR2 SQIVND (reference sequence). This CDR3 is built from 15 residues. The CDR3 DNA is TGTGCCAGTAGTATTCAGGGGAATATGAACACTGAAGCTTTCTTT. It encodes CASSIQGNMNTEAFF.

The rearrangement joins TRBV28 to TRBJ2-7; 8 bases align to TRBD2. The CDR3 covers 16 residues. V lost 4 bases, J lost 0 bases, and 8 bases stayed unmatched. Germline V gene sequence: CDR1 MDHEN, CDR2 SYDVKM. The CDR3 nucleotides are TGTGCCAGCAGTTCAATGACTAGCGCTAGCTCCTACGAGCAGTACTTC. Protein: CASSSMTSASSYEQYF.